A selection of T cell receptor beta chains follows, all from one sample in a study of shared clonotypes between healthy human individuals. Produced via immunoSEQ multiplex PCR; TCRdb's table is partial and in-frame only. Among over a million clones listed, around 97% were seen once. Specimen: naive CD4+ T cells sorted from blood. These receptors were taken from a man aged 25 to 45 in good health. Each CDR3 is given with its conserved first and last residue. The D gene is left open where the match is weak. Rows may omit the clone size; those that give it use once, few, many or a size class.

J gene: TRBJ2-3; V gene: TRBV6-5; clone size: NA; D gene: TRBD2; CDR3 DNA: TGTGCCAGCAGTTACTCGGGCGGGAGAAGCACAGATACGCAGTATTTT; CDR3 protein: CASSYSGGRSTDTQYF
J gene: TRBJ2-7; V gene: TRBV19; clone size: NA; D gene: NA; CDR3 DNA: TGTGCCAGTAGTAGGACCCGCCTGGCACCCGACGAGCAGTACTTC; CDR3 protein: CASSRTRLAPDEQYF
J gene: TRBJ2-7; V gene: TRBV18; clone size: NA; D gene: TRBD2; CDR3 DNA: TGTGCCAGCTCACCACGGGAGGGCACGAGGTACGAGCAGTACTTC; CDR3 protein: CASSPREGTRYEQYF
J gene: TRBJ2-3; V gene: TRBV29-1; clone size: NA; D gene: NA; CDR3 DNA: TGCAGCGTTGTAGGGTCAGATACGCAGTATTTT; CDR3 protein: CSVVGSDTQYF
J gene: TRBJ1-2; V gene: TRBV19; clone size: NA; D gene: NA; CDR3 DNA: TGTGCCAGTAGTAACACAGGGAATGGCTACACCTTC; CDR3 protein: CASSNTGNGYTF
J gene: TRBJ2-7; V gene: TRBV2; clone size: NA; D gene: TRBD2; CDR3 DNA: TGTGCCAGCCGAATAGCGGGAGTCCCGGAGCAGTACTTC; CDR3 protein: CASRIAGVPEQYF
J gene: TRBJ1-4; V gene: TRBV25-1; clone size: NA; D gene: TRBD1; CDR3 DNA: TGTGCCAGCAGTGACCCGGGACAGGGATGGAGAAAGACTGAAAAACTGTTTTTT; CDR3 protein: CASSDPGQGWRKTEKLFF
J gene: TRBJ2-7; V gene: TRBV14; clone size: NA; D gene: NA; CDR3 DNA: TGTGCCAGCAGCCAAGATTATGGACACGCCGAGCAGTACTTC; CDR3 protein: CASSQDYGHAEQYF
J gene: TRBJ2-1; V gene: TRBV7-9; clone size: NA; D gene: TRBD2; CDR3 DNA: TGTGCCAGCAGCCCAACTAGCGGGAGCCGCAATGAGCAGTTCTTC; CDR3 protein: CASSPTSGSRNEQFF
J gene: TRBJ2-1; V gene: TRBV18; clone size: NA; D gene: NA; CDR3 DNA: TGTGCCAGCTCACCAGTATCTATCTACAATGAGCAGTTCTTC; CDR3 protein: CASSPVSIYNEQFF
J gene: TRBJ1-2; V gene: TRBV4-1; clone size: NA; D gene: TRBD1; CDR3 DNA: TGCGCCAGCAGCCATTCTTTGGGGCAGGGGGATGGCTACACCTTC; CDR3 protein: CASSHSLGQGDGYTF
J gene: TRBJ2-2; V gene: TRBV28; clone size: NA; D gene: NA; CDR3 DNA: TGTGCCAGCGTGGGATCGAACACCGGGGAGCTGTTTTTT; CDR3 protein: CASVGSNTGELFF
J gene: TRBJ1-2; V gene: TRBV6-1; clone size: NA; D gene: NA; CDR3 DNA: TGTGCCAGCAGTGACAGCAACTATGGCTACACCTTC; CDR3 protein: CASSDSNYGYTF
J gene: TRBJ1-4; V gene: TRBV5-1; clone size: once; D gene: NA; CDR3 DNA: TGCGCCAGCAGCTTGGAAGGGGGAGGTAATGAAAAACTGTTTTTT; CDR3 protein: CASSLEGGGNEKLFF
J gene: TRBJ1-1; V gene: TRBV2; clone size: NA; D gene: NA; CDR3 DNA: TGTGCCAGCAGTGGTAAGGGGGGGGTGAGGTCGGGCACTGAAGCTTTCTTT; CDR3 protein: CASSGKGGVRSGTEAFF
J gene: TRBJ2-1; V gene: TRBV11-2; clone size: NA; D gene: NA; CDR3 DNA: TGTGCCAGCAGCCAATGGAGTTATAGTGAGCAGTTCTTC; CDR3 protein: CASSQWSYSEQFF
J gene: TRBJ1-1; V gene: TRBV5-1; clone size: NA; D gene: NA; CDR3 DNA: TGCGCCAGCAGCCCGGGTGGGCAGAACATCGGTGAAGCTTTCTTT; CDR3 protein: CASSPGGQNIGEAFF
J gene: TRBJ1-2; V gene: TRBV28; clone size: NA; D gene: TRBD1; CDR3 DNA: TGTGCCAGCAGTTTGACCGACAGGGATGGCTATGGCTACACCTTC; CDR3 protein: CASSLTDRDGYGYTF
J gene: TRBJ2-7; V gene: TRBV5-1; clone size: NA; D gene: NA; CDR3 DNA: TGCGCCAGCAGCTTGGCGGTGGGTAGCTCCTACGAGCAGTACTTC; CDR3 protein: CASSLAVGSSYEQYF
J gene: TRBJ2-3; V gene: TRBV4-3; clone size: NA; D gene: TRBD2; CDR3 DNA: TGCGCCAGCAGCCAAGAAGCGGGAGAAGGCACAGATACGCAGTATTTT; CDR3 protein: CASSQEAGEGTDTQYF
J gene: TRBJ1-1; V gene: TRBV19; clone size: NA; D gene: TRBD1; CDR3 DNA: TGTGCCAGTAAAAACGACAGGGTCTCTGAAGCTTTCTTT; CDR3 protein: CASKNDRVSEAFF
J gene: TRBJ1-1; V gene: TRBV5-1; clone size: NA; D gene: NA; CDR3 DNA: TGCGCCAGCAGCTTGGAAAATCCTAACACTGAAGCTTTCTTT; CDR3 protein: CASSLENPNTEAFF
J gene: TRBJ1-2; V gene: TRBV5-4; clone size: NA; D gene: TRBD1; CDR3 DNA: TGTGCCAGCAGCCCGGACAGGGGCGATGGCTACACCTTC; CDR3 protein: CASSPDRGDGYTF
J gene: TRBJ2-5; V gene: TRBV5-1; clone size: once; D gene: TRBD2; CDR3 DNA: TGCGCCAGCAGCACCGGACTAGCGGAGCTCCAAGAGACCCAGTACTTC; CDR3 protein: CASSTGLAELQETQYF
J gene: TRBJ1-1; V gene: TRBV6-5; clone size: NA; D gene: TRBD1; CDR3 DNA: TGTGCCAGCAGTTTTTCGACAGGGACGGACACTGAAGCTTTCTTT; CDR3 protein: CASSFSTGTDTEAFF
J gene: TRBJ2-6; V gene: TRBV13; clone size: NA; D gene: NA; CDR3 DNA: TGTGCCAGCAGATCTGGGGCCAACGTCCTGACTTTC; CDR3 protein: CASRSGANVLTF
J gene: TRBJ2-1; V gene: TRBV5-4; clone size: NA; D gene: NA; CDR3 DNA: TGTGCCAGCAGCTTGCCTCGGGAATACAATGAGCAGTTCTTC; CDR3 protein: CASSLPREYNEQFF
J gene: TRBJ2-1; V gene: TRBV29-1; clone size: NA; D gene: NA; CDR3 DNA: TGCAGCGTTGCTAACAATGAGCAGTTCTTC; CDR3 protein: CSVANNEQFF
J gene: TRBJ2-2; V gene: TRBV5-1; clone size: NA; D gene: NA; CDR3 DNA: TGCGCCAGCAGCTTCGGGGGAACCGGGGAGCTGTTTTTT; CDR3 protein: CASSFGGTGELFF
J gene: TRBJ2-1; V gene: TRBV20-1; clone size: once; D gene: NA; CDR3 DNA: TGCAGTGCTCGACCCCACTATGAGCAGTTCTTC; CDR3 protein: CSARPHYEQFF
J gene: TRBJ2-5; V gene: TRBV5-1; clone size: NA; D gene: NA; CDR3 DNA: TGCGCCAGCAGCCCCTCGGACTTGACGGAGACCCAGTACTTC; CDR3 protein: CASSPSDLTETQYF
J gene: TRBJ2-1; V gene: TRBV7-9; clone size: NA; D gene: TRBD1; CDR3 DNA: TGTGCCAGCAGCGTCCGGGACAGGTCTAAAAATGAGCAGTTCTTC; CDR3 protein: CASSVRDRSKNEQFF
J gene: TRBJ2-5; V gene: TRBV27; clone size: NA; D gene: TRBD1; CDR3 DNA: TGTGCCAGCAGTCCGGGACAGGGGCCGTTGCAAGAGACCCAGTACTTC; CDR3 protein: CASSPGQGPLQETQYF
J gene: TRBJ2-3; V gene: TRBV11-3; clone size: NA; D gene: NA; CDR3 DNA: TGTGCCAGCAGCCCCGGTTCCGCAGATACGCAGTATTTT; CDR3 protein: CASSPGSADTQYF
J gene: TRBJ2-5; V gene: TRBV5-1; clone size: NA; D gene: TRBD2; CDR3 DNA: TGCGCCAGCAGCTCGAACACGGCACCGGGACTAGCGGGAGGGTTGGAGACCCAGTACTTC; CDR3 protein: CASSSNTAPGLAGGLETQYF